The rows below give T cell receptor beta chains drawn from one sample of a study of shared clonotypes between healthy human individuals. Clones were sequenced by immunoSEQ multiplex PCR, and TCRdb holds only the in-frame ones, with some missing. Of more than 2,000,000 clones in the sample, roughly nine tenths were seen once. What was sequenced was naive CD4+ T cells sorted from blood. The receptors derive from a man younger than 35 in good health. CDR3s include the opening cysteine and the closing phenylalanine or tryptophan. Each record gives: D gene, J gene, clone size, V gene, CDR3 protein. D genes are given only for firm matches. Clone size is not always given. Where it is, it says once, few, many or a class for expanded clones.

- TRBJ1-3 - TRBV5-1 CASKDSSGNTIYF
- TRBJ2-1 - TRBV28 CASSPPRNEQFF
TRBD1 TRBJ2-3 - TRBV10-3 CAIRRQGATDTQYF
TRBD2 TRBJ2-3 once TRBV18 CASSPGTSGLTDTQYF
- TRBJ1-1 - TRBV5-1 CASSLAEPLEAFF
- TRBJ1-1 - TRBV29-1 CSLRGHTEAFF
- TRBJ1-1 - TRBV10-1 CASSEQGSEAFF
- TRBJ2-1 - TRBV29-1 CSVTPRTYNEQFF
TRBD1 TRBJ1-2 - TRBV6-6 CASSINRGRSYYTF
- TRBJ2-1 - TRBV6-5 CASSYSRQVNEQFF
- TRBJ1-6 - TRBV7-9 CASSLASGRDSPLHF
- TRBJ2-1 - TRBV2 CASSPAEINEQFF
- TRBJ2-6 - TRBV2 CASSEAQATGANVLTF
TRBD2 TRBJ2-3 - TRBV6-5 CASSLKTSGYTDTQYF
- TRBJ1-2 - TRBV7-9 CASSLAAEWSYGYTF
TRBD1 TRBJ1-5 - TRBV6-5 CASSGQGVNQPQHF
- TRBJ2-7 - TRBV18 CASSPRGIPPYEQYF
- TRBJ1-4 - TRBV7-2 CASSLMGRGPQEKLFF
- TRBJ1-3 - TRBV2 CASKWWGPGNTIYF
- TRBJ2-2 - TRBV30 CAWSVLQGTGELFF
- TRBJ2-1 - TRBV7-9 CASGWNSGGEQFF
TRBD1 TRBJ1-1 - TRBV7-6 CASSSGQGFEAFF
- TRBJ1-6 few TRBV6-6 CASRMGRDNSPLHF
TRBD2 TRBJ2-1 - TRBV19 CASSTTSGVYNEQFF
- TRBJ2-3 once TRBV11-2 CASSQDRTTDTQYF
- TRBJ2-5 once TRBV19 CASSMAAGQETQYF
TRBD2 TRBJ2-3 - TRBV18 CASSPPGVAGGSTDTQYF
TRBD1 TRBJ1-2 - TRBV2 CASREGETGRSNYGYTF
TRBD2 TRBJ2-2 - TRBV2 CASSGRAERGGELFF
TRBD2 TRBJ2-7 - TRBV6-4 CASSVSTSSTTFSYEQYF
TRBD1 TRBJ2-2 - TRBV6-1 CASSRDRAAGELFF
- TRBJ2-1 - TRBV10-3 CAISESYNEQFF
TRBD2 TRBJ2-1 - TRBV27 CASSREGPHNEQFF
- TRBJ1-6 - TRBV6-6 CASSYRQGRDSPLHF
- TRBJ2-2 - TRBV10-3 CAISEGIGELFF
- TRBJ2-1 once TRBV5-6 CASSLGLLNNEQFF
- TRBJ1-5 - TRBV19 CASTTQGGPQHF
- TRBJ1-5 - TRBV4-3 CASSQEPGNQPQHF
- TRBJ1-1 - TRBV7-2 CASSLGGPTEAFF
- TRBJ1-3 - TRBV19 CASSMQGLYSGNTIYF
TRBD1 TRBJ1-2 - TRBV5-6 CASSGPGQGAYGYTF
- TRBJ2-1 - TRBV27 CASNGQYNEQFF
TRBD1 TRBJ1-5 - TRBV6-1 CASSFTGGGQPQHF
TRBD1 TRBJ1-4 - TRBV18 CASSPGDSEKLFF
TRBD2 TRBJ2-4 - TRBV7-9 CASSLLGRAAKNIQYF
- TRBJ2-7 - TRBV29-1 CSAVAIQLPTSYEQYF
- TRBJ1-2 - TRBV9 CASSVVGGSGGYTF
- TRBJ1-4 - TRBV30 CAWSQGQGPSEKLFF
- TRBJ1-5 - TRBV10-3 CAISAGVGDQPQHF
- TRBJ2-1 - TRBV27 CASSRLDTLNEQFF
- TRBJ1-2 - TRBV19 CASAPYRRSLGYTF
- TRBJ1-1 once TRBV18 CASSPGLVRNTEAFF
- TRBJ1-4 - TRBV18 CASSVGPEEKLFF
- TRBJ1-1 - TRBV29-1 CSVNTGNTEAFF
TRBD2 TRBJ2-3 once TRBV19 CASNPSGFTDTQYF
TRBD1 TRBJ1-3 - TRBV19 CASRQGASGNTIYF
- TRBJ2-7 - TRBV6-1 CASSEQGFSYEQYF
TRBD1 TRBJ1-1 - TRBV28 CASSTRGQALNTEAFF
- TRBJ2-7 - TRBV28 CASSAGGRDEQYF
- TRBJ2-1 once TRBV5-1 CASSGGGPGNEQFF